These 27 T cell receptor beta chains were sequenced from one sample in a study of blood T cells in healthy people across ages (dated by TCRdb to about 2015). Library method: 5' RACE. This sample was sequenced with an Illumina HiSeq 2500. A second PCR of about 7 to 12 cycles was run with a J-beta primer mix and a sample-barcoded 5' primer. TCRdb's own reprocessing of the public reads used fastp at Q25 and MiXCR and kept productive beta chains. Rows are combined by CDR3 protein, so each entry shows the most common genes and DNA. Counted in this sample were 1.5 million to 2 million distinct CDR3 sequences; 28% of them appeared once. Of the sample, roughly 8% is held by the ten largest clones. Sequencing input: blood. These TCRs come from a woman in her twenties or thirties in good health.

The chain couples TRBV7-9 to TRBJ2-7, with D maybe TRBD1 (6 bases). The CDR3 extends over 14 amino acids. The ends were cut back, 3 bases at V and 6 bases at J, with 15 bases in the middle. The germline V gene has CDR1 SEHNR and CDR2 FQNEAQ (reference sequence). This chain's CDR3 is CASSFLQQGSEQYF. The CDR3, as DNA: TGTGCCAGCAGCTTTTTACAACAGGGAAGCGAGCAGTACTTC.

This sequence joins TRBV6-5 and TRBJ2-2, with 7 bases that match TRBD2. Losses at the gene ends were 2 bases for V and 2 bases for J; bases not matched to a gene: 11. This CDR3 region has 18 residues. Looked up from germline, CDR1 is MNHEY and CDR2 is SVGAGI. This chain's CDR3 is CASSYRGSGPPNTGELFF. The CDR3 DNA follows: TGTGCCAGCAGTTACAGGGGTAGCGGGCCCCCAAACACCGGGGAGCTGTTTTTT.

On this clonotype: One junction end does not reproduce the germline sequence, and a read error may be involved. The chain recombines TRBV28 with TRBJ2-7; D uncertain. Germline CDR1 reads MDHEN; CDR2 reads SYDVKM. This CDR3 has 15 amino acids. CDR3 sequence (DNA): TGTGCCGGCAGTGCGCTCCAGGTCGCCTCTTACGAGCAGTACTTC. Encoded protein: CAGSALQVASYEQYF.

This clonotype was found many times. This sequence joins TRBV28 and TRBJ1-5; 7 positions agree with TRBD1. J gave up 0 bases and V 6 bases, and 2 bases lay outside the gene matches. The CDR3 length is 14 residues. In germline, CDR1 is MDHEN, CDR2 SYDVKM. The chain's CDR3 is CASSGTDSNQPQHF. Here the CDR3 DNA reads TGTGCCAGCAGCGGGACAGATAGCAATCAGCCCCAGCATTTT.

This clonotype was seen a single time. Germline and junction disagree at one end, which may indicate a read error. The chain combines TRBV5-1 with TRBJ2-1; no reliable D call. This CDR3 has 13 amino acids. Germline V gene data show CDR1 as SGHRS and CDR2 as YFSETQ. The CDR3 bases are TGCGCCAGCAGCTTACCACCGGTGGATGAGCAGTGCTTC. This sequence encodes CASSLPPVDEQCF. Combining the CDR3 with reference TRBV5-1 and TRBJ2-1 gives the whole variable domain KAGVTQTPRYLIKTRGQQVTLSCSPISGHRSVSWYQQTPGQGLQFLFEYFSETQRNKGNFPGRFSGRQFSNSRSEMNVSTLELGDSALYLCASSLPPVDEQCFGPGTRLTVL.

V gene TRBV12-3 or TRBV12-4 combines with J gene TRBJ2-7, with 8 bases lining up with TRBD2. The closer fit of TRBJ2-5 to the DNA end suggests the J call may be wrong. This CDR3 is 14 amino acids long. CDR3 sequence reads: CASSFSYGRATQYF. The CDR3 bases are TGTGCCAGCAGTTTCTCGTACGGGAGGGCGACCCAGTACTTC.

This clonotype was observed at least ten times. The genes are TRBV2 and TRBJ2-1; 13 bases map to TRBD2. Trimming at V came to 6 bases and at J to 8 bases, leaving 4 bases not matched to a gene. Germline V gene data show CDR1 as SNHLY and CDR2 as FYNNEI. The CDR3 consists of 14 residues. CDR3 in amino acids: CASRRTSGSDEQFF. CDR3 sequence (DNA): TGTGCCAGCAGACGGACTAGCGGGAGCGATGAGCAGTTCTTC.

In the case of this clonotype: One end of the junction varies from germline; a read error may be responsible. The chain combines TRBV7-2 with TRBJ2-4, with D possibly matching TRBD2 (6 bases). The CDR3 loop spans 11 amino acids. Germline V gene sequence: CDR1 SGHTA, CDR2 FQGNSA. The CDR3 spells CAGRRANIQYF. CDR3 DNA sequence: TGTGCCGGCAGGAGGGCAAACATTCAGTACTTC.

This clonotype appeared a few times. V usage is TRBV27 and J usage is TRBJ2-1, with unresolved D. This CDR3 is built from 15 residues. Trimming took 5 bases from V and 5 from J, leaving 16 bases between them. Germline V gives CDR1 MNHEY, CDR2 SMNVEV (reference sequence). The CDR3 DNA follows: TGTGCCAGCAGTCCGTTAGCCCAGACTCACAATGAGCAGTTCTTC. Translating it yields CASSPLAQTHNEQFF.

This clonotype was observed many times. J is TRBJ2-7 and V is TRBV7-9; D is undetermined. Germline V gives CDR1 SEHNR, CDR2 FQNEAQ (reference sequence). The CDR3 has 12 amino acids. The V and J ends lost 5 bases and 4 bases respectively, with 9 bases between them. The CDR3 DNA reads TGTGCCAGCAGCGGATCCCGGTACGAGCAGTACTTC. This translates into CASSGSRYEQYF.

This clonotype was detected a few times. The chain combines TRBV2 with TRBJ2-1, with D uncertain. The ends were cut back, 2 bases at V and 2 bases at J, with 7 bases in the middle. Germline CDR1 reads SNHLY; CDR2 reads FYNNEI. This CDR3 contains 14 residues. In DNA, the CDR3 is TGTGCCAGCAGTGAACTTAGAACCTACAATGAGCAGTTCTTC. Amino acid sequence: CASSELRTYNEQFF. Together with reference TRBV2 and TRBJ2-1, the CDR3 gives the full variable domain: EPEVTQTPSHQVTQMGQEVILRCVPISNHLYFYWYRQILGQKVEFLVSFYNNEISEKSEIFDDQFSVERPDGSNFTLKIRSTKLEDSAMYFCASSELRTYNEQFFGPGTRLTVL.

This clonotype was counted a single time. The chain recombines TRBV7-6 with TRBJ2-1, with 11 positions matching TRBD2. V shed 5 bases and J 4 bases; nucleotides not matched to a gene: 13. Per the germline V gene, CDR1 is SGHVS and CDR2 is FNYEAQ. The CDR3 contains 18 residues. The CDR3 nucleotides are TGTGCCAGCAGCCCGAGCCTCAAACTAGCGGGGGTATACAATGAGCAGTTCTTC. Translation gives CASSPSLKLAGVYNEQFF.

The chain recombines TRBV10-2 with TRBJ2-1, with 16 bases lining up with TRBD2. CDR1 and CDR2 from the germline V gene are WSHSY and SAAADI. The CDR3 covers 15 residues. J gave up 8 bases and V 7 bases, and 5 bases lay outside the gene matches. CDR3 residues: CASKSGTSGRDEQFF. CDR3 DNA sequence: TGCGCCAGCAAGTCCGGGACTAGCGGGAGGGATGAGCAGTTCTTC.

Details on this clonotype: One end of the junction is discordant with germline, which a read error may explain. The gene calls are TRBV15 and TRBJ2-4, with 14 nucleotides matching TRBD2. CDR3 length: 16 residues. Germline CDR1 LNHNV, CDR2 YYDKDF (reference sequence). The CDR3: CATSGDRLAGGPTQYF. The CDR3 coding sequence is TGTGCCACCAGCGGAGATCGACTAGCGGGGGGGCCCACTCAGTACTTC.

Comment on this clonotype: This may arise from a read error, as a much more abundant clone is one base away. The chain is built from TRBV6-5 and TRBJ1-1; D may be TRBD1 (5 bases). V was trimmed by 4 bases and J by 1 base, leaving 10 bases between them. Germline CDR1 and CDR2: MNHEY and SVGAGI. This CDR3 contains 14 residues. The DNA for the CDR3 is TGTGCCAGCAGTTGGGACGGGGGGAACACTGAAGCTTTCTTT. Translated: CASSWDGGNTEAFF.

This rearrangement joins TRBV20-1 to TRBJ2-1, with D unclear. Per germline, CDR1 DFQATT and CDR2 SNEGSKA (reference sequence). CDR3 length: 12 residues. The V end was cut by 5 bases, the J end by 7 bases, with 12 bases between. CDR3 protein: CSAPGPSNEQFF. The CDR3 bases are TGCAGTGCTCCTGGTCCGTCGAATGAGCAGTTCTTC.

The V call is TRBV12-3 or TRBV12-4, the J call TRBJ2-1, with 12 positions matching TRBD2. The CDR3 has 15 residues. V was clipped by 5 bases and J by 12 bases; unmatched bases: 11. CDR3 loop: CASSLRTSGDGGQFF. Written as DNA, the CDR3 is TGTGCCAGCAGTCTGAGGACTAGCGGGGACGGTGGGCAGTTCTTC.

The chain combines TRBV7-9 with TRBJ2-2; 12 positions match TRBD2. Losses at the gene ends were 4 bases for V and 8 bases for J; bases not matched to a gene: 11. CDR1 is SEHNR, CDR2 FQNEAQ, per germline (reference sequence). The CDR3 has 17 amino acids. CDR3: CASSSVWTSGDIGELFF. Written as DNA, the CDR3 is TGTGCCAGCAGCTCCGTATGGACTAGCGGGGACATAGGGGAGCTGTTTTTT.

CDR3 amino acids: CASSELAVNTGELFF. CDR3 bases: TGTGCCAGCAGTGAACTAGCGGTAAACACCGGGGAGCTGTTTTTT. V and J are TRBV2 and TRBJ2-2, with 7 nucleotides matching TRBD2. The V and J ends lost 2 bases and 2 bases, in that order; junction bases with no gene match: 2. Looked up from germline, CDR1 is SNHLY and CDR2 is FYNNEI. The CDR3 totals 15 residues.

The table lists this clonotype with a few counts. The chain links TRBV30 to TRBJ2-2; a possible D gene is TRBD2 (5 bases). Per the germline V gene, CDR1 is GTSNPN and CDR2 is SVGIG (reference sequence). Trimming shortened V by 0 bases and J by 6 bases, and 11 bases separated the two germline ends. This CDR3 spans 14 amino acids. DNA of the CDR3: TGTGCCTGGAGTGTACCGCCTAGCCCCGGGGAGCTGTTTTTT. Translated, it gives CAWSVPPSPGELFF.

This rearrangement joins TRBV2 to TRBJ2-2, with 9 bases fitting TRBD1. J lost 5 bases, V lost 6 bases, and 7 bases had no gene match. The CDR3 consists of 15 residues. CDR1 SNHLY and CDR2 FYNNEI come from the germline V gene. CDR3 sequence reads: CASSAGQGRTGELFF. CDR3 sequence (DNA): TGTGCCAGCAGCGCCGGACAGGGGAGAACCGGGGAGCTGTTTTTT.

The rearrangement links TRBV11-2 to TRBJ2-7; the D gene is possibly TRBD1 (6 bases). The closer fit of TRBJ2-5 to the DNA end suggests the J call may be wrong. Germline CDR1 and CDR2: SGHAT and FQNNGV. The CDR3 has 14 residues. CDR3 amino acids: CASSLRSQGETQYF. For the CDR3, the DNA is TGTGCCAGCAGCTTGAGGTCTCAGGGGGAGACCCAGTACTTC.

The J gene is TRBJ2-5, the V gene TRBV6-2 or TRBV6-3; either TRBD1 or TRBD2 may supply D (5 bases each). The end of the DNA is better explained by TRBJ2-7, so the J call may be wrong. The germline CDR1 and CDR2 sequences are MNHEY and SVGEGT. This CDR3 comprises 15 residues. The CDR3 here is CASSYPGPGFYEQYF. In nucleotides, the CDR3 is TGTGCCAGCAGTTACCCGGGACCAGGTTTCTACGAGCAGTACTTC.

This clonotype was detected only a few times. The chain employs TRBV7-9 and TRBJ1-2; D uncertain. The CDR3 consists of 15 residues. Trimming took 3 bases from V and 6 from J, leaving 17 bases between them. Germline-derived CDR1 and CDR2 are SEHNR and FQNEAQ (reference sequence). The CDR3 bases are TGTGCCAGCAGCTTCCCCTCCAACGGAGGGCATGGCTACACCTTC. Protein sequence: CASSFPSNGGHGYTF.

The sample holds many counts of this clonotype. The chain links TRBV4-3 to TRBJ2-5; the match to TRBD2 covers 8 bases. Trimming removed 2 bases from V and 5 bases from J; junction bases left unmatched: 7. There are 15 residues in the CDR3. CDR1 and CDR2 from the germline V gene are LGHNA and YSLEER. This CDR3 is CASSQNGRAVETQYF. The CDR3, as DNA: TGCGCCAGCAGCCAAAACGGGAGGGCGGTCGAGACCCAGTACTTC.

V and J are TRBV9 and TRBJ1-5; 7 bases match TRBD1. Germline assignment: CDR1 SGDLS and CDR2 YYNGEE. The CDR3 has 15 amino acids. The ends lost 0 bases at V and 6 bases at J; junction bases unmatched: 6. In nucleotides, the CDR3 is TGTGCCAGCAGCGTAGGTGGAGGGGGCGGTCAGCCCCAGCATTTT. Translated, it gives CASSVGGGGGQPQHF. The full variable domain, in which reference TRBV9 and TRBJ1-5 provide the parts outside the CDR3, is DSGVTQTPKHLITATGQRVTLRCSPRSGDLSVYWYQQSLDQGLQFLIQYYNGEERAKGNILERFSAQQFPDLHSELNLSSLELGDSALYFCASSVGGGGGQPQHFGDGTRLSIL.

This clonotype was counted between two and nine times. A read error is possible here, since a much larger clone lies one base away. This chain connects TRBV11-2 to TRBJ2-7; D unclear. The CDR3 is 13 amino acids. The germline V gene has CDR1 SGHAT and CDR2 FQNNGV. CDR3 in amino acids: CASSSSSSYERYF. The CDR3 bases are TGTGCCAGCAGCTCCTCCAGCTCCTACGAGCGGTACTTC.